This T cell receptor beta chain was sequenced for a study of shared clonotypes between healthy human individuals. As for the study in general: A couple of women and a few men aged 18 to 49 served as donors.

The naive CD8 fraction comprised CD45RO-negative cells positively selected for CCR7 and excluded terminally differentiated effector memory CD45RA+ cells. The study enrolled healthy HIV-negative adults without recent acute infections or vaccinations as donors. Data came from immunoSEQ multiplex PCR; TCRdb stores just in-frame clones and leaves some out. Here the sample spans millions of clones, approximately 94% being singletons. V was shortened by 7 bases and J by 0 bases, with 17 bases between the two germline ends. This CDR3 is 15 amino acids long. Germline V CDR1 and CDR2: SGHRS, YFSETQ. This clonotype was sampled from a man aged 18-30 years in good health. Some clones in this sample may be carry-over from other donors' samples. The rearrangement joins TRBV5-1 to TRBJ2-7; D is uncertain. Sequencing was carried out using naive CD8+ T cells from PBMCs. CDR3 in DNA: TGCGCCAGCCCGAAATTTATGGTCGGCTCCTACGAGCAGTACTTC. It encodes CASPKFMVGSYEQYF. Combining the CDR3 with reference TRBV5-1 and TRBJ2-7 gives the whole variable domain KAGVTQTPRYLIKTRGQQVTLSCSPISGHRSVSWYQQTPGQGLQFLFEYFSETQRNKGNFPGRFSGRQFSNSRSEMNVSTLELGDSALYLCASPKFMVGSYEQYFGPGTRLTVT.